The 22 T cell receptor beta chains below were found in one sample sequenced in a study of blood T cells in healthy people across ages. A sample-barcoded 5' primer and a J-beta primer mix were used in a second PCR of roughly 6 to 11 cycles. TCRdb passed the 5' RACE reads through MiXCR, listing each CDR3 protein once. This sample has approximately 2,000,000 distinct CDR3 sequences, with roughly two fifths found just once. Source material: blood. These receptors were taken from a human donor in good health.

This chain connects TRBV5-4 to TRBJ2-5; 10 nucleotides line up with TRBD2. The V and J ends lost 3 bases and 5 bases, in that order; junction bases with no gene match: 13. The CDR3 loop spans 17 amino acids. Looked up from germline, CDR1 is SGHNT and CDR2 is YYREEE (reference sequence). The CDR3, as DNA: TGTGCCAGCAGCTCCCAGGAAAGCGGGGGGGTCCAGGAGACCCAGTACTTC. Encoded protein: CASSSQESGGVQETQYF.

This clonotype was seen only a few times. The V gene is TRBV24-1, the J gene TRBJ2-1; the D gene is possibly TRBD2 (6 bases). The CDR3 has 16 residues. Germline V gives CDR1 KGHDR, CDR2 SFDVKD. Trimming removed 3 bases from V and 7 bases from J, with 18 bases in between. CDR3 coding DNA: TGTGCCACCAGTGATCTCACGACGCTAGCGAGGAATGAGCAGTTCTTC. This sequence encodes CATSDLTTLARNEQFF.

The table lists this clonotype with a few counts. The chain combines TRBV29-1 with TRBJ2-6; TRBD1 matches 8 bases. The CDR3 is made up of 15 amino acids. The germline CDR1 and CDR2 sequences are SQVTM and ANQGSEA. J was trimmed by 1 base and V by 4 bases; bases with no gene match: 3. CDR3 sequence reads: CSVGQGASGANVLTF. CDR3 nucleotides: TGCAGCGTTGGGCAGGGGGCTTCTGGGGCCAACGTCCTGACTTTC.

This clonotype turned up a few times. This chain links TRBV20-1 with TRBJ2-7; 7 positions match TRBD2. CDR1 is DFQATT and CDR2 is SNEGSKA in the germline V gene (reference sequence). After removal of 3 bases from V and 2 bases from J, the junction contained 22 bases not matched to a gene. The CDR3 length is 19 residues. CDR3 in amino acids: CSASKREGRWGRATYEQYF. CDR3 nucleotide sequence: TGCAGTGCTAGCAAGCGGGAAGGACGATGGGGCAGGGCGACCTACGAGCAGTACTTC.

This clonotype was seen just once. The chain is built from TRBV5-1 and TRBJ2-3; TRBD1 is a possible D gene (5 bases). The CDR3 consists of 13 residues. Per germline, CDR1 SGHRS and CDR2 YFSETQ. The CDR3 DNA sequence: TGCGCAAGCGTTACAGGCGGATGGGATACGCAGTATTTT. It encodes CASVTGGWDTQYF.

In DNA form, the CDR3 reads TGCAGTGCTAGAGCTTCGTACAGGGGAACCACTGAAGCTTTCTTT. Protein: CSARASYRGTTEAFF. This chain uses TRBV20-1 with TRBJ1-1, with TRBD1 matching 7 bases. The CDR3 is 15 residues long. V trimming: 1 base; J trimming: 4 bases; junction bases outside the gene matches: 9. Per the germline V gene, CDR1 is DFQATT and CDR2 is SNEGSKA (reference sequence).

The genes are TRBV9 and TRBJ2-1, with 9 nucleotides matching TRBD1. The CDR3 runs 16 residues. J was trimmed by 5 bases and V by 0 bases; bases with no gene match: 6. CDR1 SGDLS and CDR2 YYNGEE come from the germline V gene. CDR3 protein: CASSVVGDRVNNEQFF. For the CDR3, the DNA is TGTGCCAGCAGCGTAGTTGGGGACAGGGTAAACAATGAGCAGTTCTTC. Full variable domain (rest looked up from reference TRBV9 and TRBJ2-1): DSGVTQTPKHLITATGQRVTLRCSPRSGDLSVYWYQQSLDQGLQFLIQYYNGEERAKGNILERFSAQQFPDLHSELNLSSLELGDSALYFCASSVVGDRVNNEQFFGPGTRLTVL.

J is TRBJ2-7 and V is TRBV6-6; 9 positions agree with TRBD1. The J segment lost 6 bases and the V segment lost 2 bases, leaving 14 bases of the junction unmatched. Germline V gene data show CDR1 as MNHNY and CDR2 as SVGAGI (reference sequence). The CDR3 loop spans 17 amino acids. The CDR3, as DNA: TGTGCCAGCAGTTACGTCGTCGGAGGACAGGGGATTCCCGAGCAGTACTTC. It yields the protein CASSYVVGGQGIPEQYF.

This clonotype was found a few times. The chain recombines TRBV28 with TRBJ2-6, with D tentatively TRBD2 (5 bases). V gave up 1 base and J gave up 2 bases, with 15 bases separating them. Germline CDR1 and CDR2: MDHEN and SYDVKM. The CDR3 covers 18 residues. CDR3 amino acids: CASSLLIKREPGANVLTF. CDR3 nucleotides: TGTGCCAGCAGTTTATTGATTAAGAGGGAACCTGGGGCCAACGTCCTGACTTTC.

The table lists this clonotype with a count of one. The chain links TRBV20-1 to TRBJ2-4; D tentatively reads TRBD1 or TRBD2 (5 bases each). Matching the DNA end better, TRBJ2-7 makes the J call doubtful. The CDR3 extends over 13 amino acids. Germline V CDR1 and CDR2: DFQATT, SNEGSKA (reference sequence). CDR3 sequence (DNA): TGCAGTGCTGGTCGGGGCTACTCCTACGAGCAGTACTTC. Its translation: CSAGRGYSYEQYF.

To note about this clonotype: A junction boundary mismatches the germline segment, possibly from a read error. The chain has TRBV7-2 and TRBJ2-1; a possible D gene is TRBD2 (5 bases). CDR1 is SGHTA, CDR2 FQGNSA, per germline. The CDR3 spans 14 residues. DNA for the CDR3: TGTGCCAGCATCCTCCGAACAGACTACAATGAGCGGTTCTTC. Its protein product is CASILRTDYNERFF. Complete variable domain (other parts from reference TRBV7-2 and TRBJ2-1): GAGVSQSPSNKVTEKGKDVELRCDPISGHTALYWYRQSLGQGLEFLIYFQGNSAPDKSGLPSDRFSAERTGGSVSTLTIQRTQQEDSAVYLCASILRTDYNERFFGPGTRLTVL.

This clonotype was picked up a small number of times. The J gene is TRBJ1-2, the V gene TRBV29-1, with a weak D call TRBD1 (5 bases). This CDR3 spans 11 amino acids. Germline values: CDR1 SQVTM, CDR2 ANQGSEA. V gave up 4 bases and J gave up 8 bases, with 11 bases separating them. The CDR3 loop is CSVGGREGYTF. The CDR3 nucleotides are TGCAGCGTTGGTGGCAGGGAGGGCTACACCTTC.

J is TRBJ1-1 and V is TRBV29-1; maybe TRBD1 (6 bases). Germline V gene data show CDR1 as SQVTM and CDR2 as ANQGSEA. Trimming stripped 5 bases from V and 0 bases from J, with 10 bases between. CDR3 length: 13 residues. CDR3 in amino acids: CSVSDRLNTEAFF. The CDR3 coding sequence is TGCAGCGTTTCTGACAGGTTGAACACTGAAGCTTTCTTT.

Regarding this clonotype: A read error may be the cause here, since a much bigger clone is one base away. This rearrangement joins TRBV7-2 to TRBJ2-7; no reliable D call. V shed 5 bases and J shed 4 bases, with 6 bases lying between them. CDR3 length equals 11 residues. Germline loops: CDR1 SGHTA, CDR2 FQGNSA. This CDR3 reads CASSAKYEQYF. The CDR3 nucleotides are TGTGCCAGCAGCGCGAAATACGAGCAGTACTTC.

V and J are TRBV6-2 or TRBV6-3 and TRBJ1-2; D not resolved. Germline CDR1 and CDR2: MNHEY and SVGEGT. With 4 bases removed from V and 0 bases from J, the gap between germline ends came to 15 bases. This CDR3 has 16 residues. The chain's CDR3 is CASSLAAIHSNYGYTF. CDR3 in DNA: TGTGCCAGCAGTTTGGCAGCTATCCATTCTAACTATGGCTACACCTTC.

The chain employs TRBV3-1 and TRBJ2-1, with unresolved D. CDR1 and CDR2 (germline): LGHDT, YNNKEL (reference sequence). This CDR3 has 14 residues. Trimming took off 1 base at V and 6 bases at J, with 10 bases between the two ends. DNA for the CDR3: TGTGCCAGCAGCCAAGCAACAAACAGCAATGAGCAGTTCTTC. Its translation is CASSQATNSNEQFF.

This clonotype has only a few counts. The V gene is TRBV7-8, the J gene TRBJ2-3, with D tentatively TRBD1 (7 bases). CDR1 is SGHVS and CDR2 is FQNEAQ in the germline V gene. The germline V and J ends were trimmed by 2 bases and 2 bases, with 17 bases remaining between them. This CDR3 spans 17 amino acids. The CDR3, as DNA: TGTGCCAGCAGCTTAACAGGGGCGCGGGATTTCACAGATACGCAGTATTTT. Residues: CASSLTGARDFTDTQYF.

The chain uses TRBV11-1 and TRBJ1-5, with 8 bases matching TRBD1. Germline V gene sequence: CDR1 SGHAT, CDR2 FQDESV (reference sequence). The CDR3 extends over 16 amino acids. The ends lost 5 bases at V and 6 bases at J; junction bases unmatched: 12. The CDR3 DNA follows: TGTGCCAGCAGCCCTCGAGACAGGGGCAGGAGTCAGCCCCAGCATTTT. It codes for CASSPRDRGRSQPQHF.

The chain's CDR3 is CASSQLAGPSDEQFF. The DNA for the CDR3 is TGTGCCAGCAGCCAACTAGCGGGACCGAGCGATGAGCAGTTCTTC. The chain combines TRBV11-2 with TRBJ2-1, with 10 bases matching TRBD2. The V gene end was trimmed by 5 bases and the J gene end by 8 bases; junction bases not matched to a gene: 9. The V gene's germline CDR1 is SGHAT and CDR2 FQNNGV. The CDR3 is 15 amino acids.

The chain has TRBV10-3 and TRBJ2-3; a weak D match, TRBD1 (6 bases). The CDR3 is 15 amino acids. Germline CDR1 reads ENHRY; CDR2 reads SYGVKD. V lost 2 bases to trimming and J lost 6 bases, with 15 bases between them. CDR3 nucleotide sequence: TGTGCCATCAGTGAGGGGGGCGCGACGGGGGATACGCAGTATTTT. Amino acids: CAISEGGATGDTQYF.

In its sample, this clonotype was seen a few times. The chain uses TRBV7-2 and TRBJ2-3; TRBD2 matches 12 bases. This CDR3 region has 16 residues. Germline values: CDR1 SGHTA, CDR2 FQGNSA. With 5 bases clipped from V and 4 bases from J, the junction kept 7 bases outside the gene matches. The CDR3 DNA follows: TGTGCCAGCAGCATAATACTAGCGGGGGGTGCAGATACGCAGTATTTT. Translation gives CASSIILAGGADTQYF.

V and J are TRBV7-9 and TRBJ2-7; no definite D call. Deletions cut 2 bases from V and 7 bases from J, with 15 bases between. Germline CDR1 and CDR2: SEHNR and FQNEAQ (reference sequence). There are 14 residues in the CDR3. As DNA, the CDR3 is TGTGCCAGCAGCTTATATTTAGGAACGCCTGAGCAGTACTTC. Translation: CASSLYLGTPEQYF.